Here is one T cell receptor (beta chain) with its context. These data belong to a study of blood T cell repertoires in COVID-19. Overall study context: Samples of COVID-19 (acute and convalescent) were obtained from the United States, Italy and Spain. The analysed material was cDNA or gDNA that came from T cells, B-cell-depleted T cells, or PBMCs.

Germline V gene sequence: CDR1 SGHNT, CDR2 YENEEA. The CDR3 has 12 amino acids. V was cut by 5 bases and J by 6 bases, with 11 bases left in between. As handled by the study authors: Nucleated cell counts were estimated from reference gene primer amplification. Here immunoSEQ multiplex PCR was the method, and the copy in TCRdb shows in-frame clones only, minus some. V and J calls and clone size are as listed in that table; D and trimming were resolved from the DNA. Of about 180,000 clones listed, about 88% are singletons. Sequencing was carried out using peripheral blood. The rearrangement uses TRBV11-3 and TRBJ2-7, with D perhaps matching TRBD2 (5 bases). The clonotype comes from a man younger than 30 who had recovered from COVID-19. Written as DNA, the CDR3 is TGTGCCAGCAGCCCGGCCAGCGGCGAGCAGTACTTC. Translation: CASSPASGEQYF.